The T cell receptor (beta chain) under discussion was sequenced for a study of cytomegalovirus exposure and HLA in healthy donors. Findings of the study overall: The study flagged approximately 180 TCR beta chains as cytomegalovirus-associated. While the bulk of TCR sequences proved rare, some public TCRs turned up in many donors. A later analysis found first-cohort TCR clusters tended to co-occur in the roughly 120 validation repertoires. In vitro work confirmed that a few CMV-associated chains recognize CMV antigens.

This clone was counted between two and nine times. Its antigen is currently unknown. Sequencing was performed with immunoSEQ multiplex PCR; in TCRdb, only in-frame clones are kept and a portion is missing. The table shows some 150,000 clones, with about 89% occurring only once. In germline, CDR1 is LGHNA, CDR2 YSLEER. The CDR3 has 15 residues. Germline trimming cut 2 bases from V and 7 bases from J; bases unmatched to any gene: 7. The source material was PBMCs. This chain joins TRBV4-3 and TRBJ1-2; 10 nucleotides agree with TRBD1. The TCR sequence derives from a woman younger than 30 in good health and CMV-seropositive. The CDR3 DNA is TGCGCCAGCAGCCAAAGGACAGGGGGTTCATCTGGCTACACCTTC. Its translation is CASSQRTGGSSGYTF.